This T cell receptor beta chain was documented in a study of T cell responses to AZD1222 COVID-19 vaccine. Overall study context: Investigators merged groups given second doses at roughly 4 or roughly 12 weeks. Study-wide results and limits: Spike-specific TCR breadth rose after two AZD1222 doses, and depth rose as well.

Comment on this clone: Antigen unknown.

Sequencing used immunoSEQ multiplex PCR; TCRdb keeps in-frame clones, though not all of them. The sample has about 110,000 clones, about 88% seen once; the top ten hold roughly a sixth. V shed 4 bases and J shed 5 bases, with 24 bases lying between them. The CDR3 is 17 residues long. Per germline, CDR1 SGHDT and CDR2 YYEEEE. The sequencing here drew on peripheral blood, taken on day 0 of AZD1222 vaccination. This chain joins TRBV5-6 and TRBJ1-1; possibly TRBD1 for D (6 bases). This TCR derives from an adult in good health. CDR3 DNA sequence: TGTGCCAGCAGCCCCTTTCAGGCAAGCCTAGGGGGGACTGAAGCTTTCTTT. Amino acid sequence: CASSPFQASLGGTEAFF. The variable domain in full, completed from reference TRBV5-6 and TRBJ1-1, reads DAGVTQSPTHLIKTRGQQVTLRCSPKSGHDTVSWYQQALGQGPQFIFQYYEEEERQRGNFPDRFSGHQFPNYSSELNVNALLLGDSALYLCASSPFQASLGGTEAFFGQGTRLTVV.